This T cell receptor (beta chain) was found in a study of blood T cell repertoires in COVID-19. The method was immunoSEQ multiplex PCR; TCRdb's version includes in-frame clones alone and lacks a portion of them. The top ten clones hold 1.9% of a sample with 350,000 to 400,000 clones, around 87% of them seen once. Germline V gene data show CDR1 as MNHEY and CDR2 as SMNVEV (reference sequence). With V trimmed by 6 bases and J by 1 base, 4 bases remained unmatched. The CDR3 is 15 residues long. The sequencing sample was made of PBMCs or T cells enriched from blood (not recorded which). The TCR was taken from a middle-aged man in a cohort exposed to, infected with or recovered from COVID-19 (not recorded which). This rearrangement joins TRBV27 to TRBJ2-2; 8 positions agree with TRBD2. Here the CDR3 reads CASRYTSGNTGELFF. CDR3 nucleotides: TGTGCCAGCAGATATACTAGCGGGAACACCGGGGAGCTGTTTTTT.